The clone carrying this T cell receptor (beta chain) was picked up many times. The CDR3 runs to 16 residues. Germline-derived CDR1 and CDR2 are SGHRS and YFSETQ. Between the trimmed V and J ends, which lost 0 bases and 0 bases, there was a span of 10 bases. This specimen belongs to a study of tumor-infiltrating lymphocytes in oesophageal squamous cell carcinoma. TCRdb reprocessed the PCR reads with MiXCR, giving one entry per CDR3 protein. In the table there are 20,000 to 30,000 distinct CDR3 sequences, roughly 35% of which are singletons. This sequence was found in a male donor with esophageal squamous cell carcinoma. The sequencing sample was made of esophageal tumor tissue. J is TRBJ2-1 and V is TRBV5-1; the D is unclear. CDR3 nucleotide sequence: TGCGCCAGCAGCTTGGATGAGGCGAGCTCCTACAATGAGCAGTTCTTC. Encoded protein: CASSLDEASSYNEQFF. The full variable domain, with the rest looked up from reference TRBV5-1 and TRBJ2-1, is KAGVTQTPRYLIKTRGQQVTLSCSPISGHRSVSWYQQTPGQGLQFLFEYFSETQRNKGNFPGRFSGRQFSNSRSEMNVSTLELGDSALYLCASSLDEASSYNEQFFGPGTRLTVL.